This T cell receptor (beta chain) was recovered during a study of breast tumors, draining lymph nodes, adjacent tissues. Regarding the study as a whole: The lymph node origin of tumor T cells was framed as consistent with a hypothesis, not demonstrated. Data fit most tumor T cells coming from lymph node, expanding in tumor. Compared with lymph nodes, tumors were less diverse; compared with nontumor tissue, more.

TCRdb called the multiplex PCR reads again in MiXCR, with one record for every CDR3 protein. The sample holds some 38,000 distinct CDR3 sequences, around a third seen once. In the case of this clonotype: Its antigen is not identified.

Source material: breast tumor tissue. The clonotype comes from a female donor with breast cancer. Some clones in this sample may be carry-over from other donors' samples.

The chain's CDR3 is CASSPNRGLTDTQYF. CDR3 sequence (DNA): TGTGCCAGCAGCCCCAACAGGGGGCTCACAGATACGCAGTATTTT. V and J are TRBV9 and TRBJ2-3; 9 bases are a match to TRBD1. Germline V lookup: CDR1 SGDLS, CDR2 YYNGEE. This CDR3 contains 15 residues. With 4 bases clipped from V and 2 bases from J, the junction kept 5 bases outside the gene matches.